One and the same sample provided the 19 T cell receptor beta chains below, sequenced in a study of CXCR3-negative and CXCR3-positive naive CD8 T cells. The TRB cDNA libraries were prepared by 5' RACE with UMI labels. TCRdb reprocessed the 5' RACE reads; each CDR3 protein has one entry and no DNA is given. The sample has tens of thousands of distinct CDR3 sequences; the top ten hold about 1.5%. The source material was naive CXCR3- CD8+ T cells from blood. The subset denotes: CD45RO-CCR7+CD27+CD95- naive CD8+ T cells lacking CXCR3 (TNR3-). Receptors originate from a human donor in good health. Some clones in this sample may be carry-over from other donors' samples.

The chain has TRBV5-1 and TRBJ2-3. Per the germline V gene, CDR1 is SGHRS and CDR2 is YFSETQ. The length of the CDR3 is 17 residues. The CDR3 is CASSLRSALPSTDTQYF.

The J gene is TRBJ2-7, the V gene TRBV7-9; TCRdb names TRBD1, which stays unverified in the absence of DNA. The CDR3 covers 15 residues. CDR1 SEHNR and CDR2 FQNEAQ come from the germline V gene (reference sequence). CDR3 sequence reads: CASSITTGPLYEQYF.

The chain employs TRBV6-5 and TRBJ2-6; TCRdb returns TRBD1, unconfirmable since there is no DNA. This CDR3 has 19 residues. CDR1 is MNHEY and CDR2 is SVGAGI in the germline V gene. The CDR3 here is CASSYYGTGGSSGANVLTF.

This sequence joins TRBV5-1 and TRBJ2-1. The CDR3 loop spans 15 amino acids. Germline V CDR1 and CDR2: SGHRS, YFSETQ. The CDR3 here is CASSLGWQDFNEQFF. Using reference TRBV5-1 and TRBJ2-1 for the parts outside the CDR3, the full variable domain is KAGVTQTPRYLIKTRGQQVTLSCSPISGHRSVSWYQQTPGQGLQFLFEYFSETQRNKGNFPGRFSGRQFSNSRSEMNVSTLELGDSALYLCASSLGWQDFNEQFFGPGTRLTVL.

This chain uses TRBV5-1 with TRBJ2-1; TCRdb picks TRBD1, but there is no DNA to check that call. The germline gives CDR1 SGHRS, CDR2 YFSETQ. CDR3 length equals 12 residues. The CDR3 here is CASSLGGLEQFF.

This chain connects TRBV9 to TRBJ2-7. The CDR3 is 13 residues long. CDR1 SGDLS and CDR2 YYNGEE come from the germline V gene. The CDR3 sequence: CASSVGQTYEQYF.

The chain uses TRBV6-2 or TRBV6-3 and TRBJ2-3; the D gene TCRdb calls, TRBD1, cannot be checked with no DNA. Per the germline V gene, CDR1 is MNHEY and CDR2 is SVGEGT. The CDR3 spans 12 residues. Here the CDR3 reads CASSYPVRMQYF.

This sequence joins TRBV7-9 and TRBJ2-3. Germline CDR1 reads SEHNR; CDR2 reads FQNEAQ (reference sequence). The CDR3 loop spans 13 amino acids. The CDR3 region is CASNSGPLDTQYF.

This chain links TRBV29-1 with TRBJ2-1; TCRdb names TRBD1, which stays unverified in the absence of DNA. Germline CDR1 SQVTM, CDR2 ANQGSEA. The CDR3 runs 12 residues. CDR3 loop: CSVPTGYHEQFF.

J is TRBJ2-1 and V is TRBV2. Germline CDR1 SNHLY, CDR2 FYNNEI. This CDR3 is 14 amino acids long. The CDR3 region is CASTAESSYNEQFF.

The chain employs TRBV12-3 or TRBV12-4 and TRBJ2-7; the TCRdb D gene call, TRBD1, has no DNA to confirm it. This CDR3 contains 15 residues. The CDR3 region is CASSWGGTVSYEQYF.

The chain carries TRBV28 and TRBJ2-3; TCRdb designates TRBD2, a call that cannot be tested without DNA. This CDR3 spans 16 amino acids. Germline assignment: CDR1 MDHEN and CDR2 SYDVKM. The CDR3 loop reads CASSLGVGGHTDTQYF. Full variable domain (rest looked up from reference TRBV28 and TRBJ2-3): DVKVTQSSRYLVKRTGEKVFLECVQDMDHENMFWYRQDPGLGLRLIYFSYDVKMKEKGDIPEGYSVSREKKERFSLILESASTNQTSMYLCASSLGVGGHTDTQYFGPGTRLTVL.

J is TRBJ1-1 and V is TRBV9; TCRdb outputs TRBD1, but without DNA this stays unchecked. The CDR3 spans 15 residues. The germline gives CDR1 SGDLS, CDR2 YYNGEE. CDR3 sequence reads: CASSLSGGMNTEAFF.

The V gene is TRBV2, the J gene TRBJ2-7; TCRdb returns TRBD1, unconfirmable since there is no DNA. Germline V CDR1 and CDR2: SNHLY, FYNNEI. This CDR3 is 14 amino acids long. CDR3 in amino acids: CASSKQGAAYEQYF.

The V and J genes are TRBV4-3 and TRBJ2-5; TCRdb selects TRBD1, and the lack of DNA leaves this call unchecked. The CDR3 runs to 16 residues. CDR1 and CDR2 (germline): LGHNA, YSLEER. CDR3 loop: CASSQLGGGPQETQYF.

The chain links TRBV7-9 to TRBJ2-5. The CDR3 is 13 residues long. Per germline, CDR1 SEHNR and CDR2 FQNEAQ (reference sequence). The CDR3 protein is CASSYDTEETQYF.

This chain uses TRBV12-3 or TRBV12-4 with TRBJ2-5; TCRdb's D call of TRBD2 is untestable without DNA. The CDR3 is made up of 15 amino acids. Here the CDR3 reads CASSFTAGVLETQYF.

The J gene is TRBJ2-7, the V gene TRBV12-3 or TRBV12-4; TCRdb designates TRBD1, a call that cannot be tested without DNA. The CDR3 is 15 amino acids. The CDR3 sequence is CASSLVRDRVYEQYF.

The chain carries TRBV11-2 and TRBJ2-4; absent DNA, TCRdb's TRBD2 call cannot be checked. Germline-derived CDR1 and CDR2 are SGHAT and FQNNGV. This CDR3 contains 15 residues. The chain's CDR3 is CASSFLAGGVNIQYF.